The text below deals with one TCR beta chain. During active infection, Seattle patients enrolled and were then monitored through disease. This CDR3 has 14 residues. J gave up 5 bases and V 6 bases, and 4 bases lay outside the gene matches. The germline gives CDR1 MDHEN, CDR2 SYDVKM. The record originates from a study of blood T cell repertoires in COVID-19. Study in general: Samples came from the United States, Italy and Spain, spanning acute and convalescent COVID-19. The cDNA or gDNA used as material had been derived from T cells, B-cell-depleted T cells, or PBMCs.

The data were produced by immunoSEQ multiplex PCR, yet TCRdb's version contains in-frame clones alone and is incomplete. The sample records about 160,000 clones, about 85% being singletons. The V call is TRBV28, the J call TRBJ1-5; TRBD1 aligns across 10 bases. Sequences were obtained from peripheral blood. The TCR was taken from a man aged 80 or over with COVID-19, enrolled during active disease. Here the CDR3 DNA reads TGTGCCAGCAGCCAGGGACAGGGGCATCAGCCCCAGCATTTT. Encoded protein: CASSQGQGHQPQHF.